This is a list of T cell receptor beta chains from one sample in a study of T cell repertoires in cytomegalovirus infection. TCRdb analysed the reads with MiXCR anew, one entry per CDR3 protein. Seen here are 900,000 to 950,000 distinct CDR3 sequences, approximately 31% observed once, and the top ten hold about 14%. The antigens for these receptors are not known. The input for sequencing was cultured CD8+ T cells from PBMCs, taken from culture after CMV antigen stimulation. Receptor source: a human donor in good health (CMV status not recorded). Some clones in this sample may be carry-over from other donors' samples. Both conserved end residues are trimmed from each CDR3. Size tells how often a clone was seen (once, few, many) or the class of an expanded clone, and some rows leave it out.

clone size	V gene	J gene	CDR3 protein
NA	TRBV4-1	TRBJ1-1	ASSRSLVTEAF
few	TRBV7-2	TRBJ2-1	ASSFLPSSPSYNEQF
NA	TRBV2	TRBJ2-1	ASTRGGGYNEQI
NA	TRBV2	TRBJ2-3	ASSHGHPSTDTQY
few	TRBV7-9	TRBJ1-4	ASSLVGGFEKLF
NA	TRBV11-2	TRBJ1-4	ASSLKVATGDEKLF
many	TRBV6-1	TRBJ2-3	ASSALTGGRDTQY
NA	TRBV13	TRBJ2-7	ASSLGQGIFYEQY
NA	TRBV7-6	TRBJ2-7	ASSTDVYEQY
once	TRBV27	TRBJ2-7	ASSLSSNYEQY
many	TRBV7-9	TRBJ2-7	ASSRGSYEQY
few	TRBV7-2	TRBJ1-5	ASSLVRGSNQPQH
many	TRBV6-5	TRBJ2-5	ASSFPRETQY
NA	TRBV19	TRBJ2-7	ASSQIRDRDYEQY
NA	TRBV27	TRBJ2-4	ASRERTNIQY
few	TRBV20-1	TRBJ1-1	SGDQGDYTEAF
NA	TRBV2	TRBJ2-2	ASSETQAAGENTGELF
NA	TRBV7-6	TRBJ1-2	ASTPRAGTLLGYT
many	TRBV7-8	TRBJ2-1	ASSSSGNEQF
NA	TRBV11-1	TRBJ1-1	ASSLSNSGNTEAF
many	TRBV7-6	TRBJ2-1	ASSLKGQGSNEQF
NA	TRBV6-4	TRBJ2-1	ASSDGGPLDEQF
NA	TRBV27	TRBJ1-5	ASGPQAYQPQH
few	TRBV23-1	TRBJ2-5	ANSFGDRLYQETQY